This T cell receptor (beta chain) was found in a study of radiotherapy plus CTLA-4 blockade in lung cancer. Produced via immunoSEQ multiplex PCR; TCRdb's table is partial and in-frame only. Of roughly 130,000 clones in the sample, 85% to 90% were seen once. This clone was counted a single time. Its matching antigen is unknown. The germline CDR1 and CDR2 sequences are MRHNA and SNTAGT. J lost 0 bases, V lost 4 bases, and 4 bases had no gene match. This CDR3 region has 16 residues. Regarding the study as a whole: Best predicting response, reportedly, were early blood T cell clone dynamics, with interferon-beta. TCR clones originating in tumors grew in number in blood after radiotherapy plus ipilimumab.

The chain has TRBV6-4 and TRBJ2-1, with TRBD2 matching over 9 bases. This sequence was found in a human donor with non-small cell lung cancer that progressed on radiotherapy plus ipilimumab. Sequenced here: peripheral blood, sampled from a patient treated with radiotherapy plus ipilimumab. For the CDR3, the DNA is TGTGCCAGCAGTGTAGCGGGAGTAATCTCCTACAATGAGCAGTTCTTC. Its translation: CASSVAGVISYNEQFF.